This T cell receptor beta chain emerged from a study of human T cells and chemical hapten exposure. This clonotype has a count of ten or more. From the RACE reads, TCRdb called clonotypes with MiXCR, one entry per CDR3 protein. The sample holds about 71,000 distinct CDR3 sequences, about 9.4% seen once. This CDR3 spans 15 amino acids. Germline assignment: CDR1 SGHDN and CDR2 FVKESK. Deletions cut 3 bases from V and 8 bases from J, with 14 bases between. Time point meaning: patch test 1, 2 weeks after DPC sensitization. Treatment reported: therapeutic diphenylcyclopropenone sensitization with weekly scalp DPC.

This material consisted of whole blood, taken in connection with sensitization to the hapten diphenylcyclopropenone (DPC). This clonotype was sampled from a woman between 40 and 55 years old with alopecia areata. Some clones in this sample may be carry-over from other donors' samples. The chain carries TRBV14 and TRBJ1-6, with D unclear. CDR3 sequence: CASSHLGILDSPLHF. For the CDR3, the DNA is TGTGCCAGCAGCCACCTGGGGATCCTCGATTCACCCCTCCACTTT. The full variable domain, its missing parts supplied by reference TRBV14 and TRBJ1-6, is EAGVTQFPSHSVIEKGQTVTLRCDPISGHDNLYWYRRVMGKEIKFLLHFVKESKQDESGMPNNRFLAERTGGTYSTLKVQPAELEDSGVYFCASSHLGILDSPLHFGNGTRLTVT.